This T cell receptor beta chain was captured by sequencing in a study of cytomegalovirus exposure and HLA in healthy donors. Background on the study: When over 300 donors were genotyped, approximately 80% of them were found to fall in the Caucasian-associated ancestry cluster.

CDR1 is LNHDA, CDR2 SQIVND, per germline (reference sequence). The CDR3 contains 15 residues. Remarks on this clone: Antigen specificity is unknown. One end of the junction varies from germline; a read error may be responsible.

Points from the study as a whole: Reports showed the classifier diagnosing cytomegalovirus status with high specificity and sensitivity. Within the data, a cluster of highly shared sequence variants was likely a sequencing artifact. Altogether, around 160 TCR beta chains were recorded as cytomegalovirus-associated.

The PCR ran on 60 Vbeta and 13 Jbeta primers. Assay: immunoSEQ multiplex PCR; the TCRdb copy retains only in-frame clones and omits some. The data hold 150,000 to 200,000 clones, with over 75% observed a single time. The chain uses TRBV19 and TRBJ1-6, with 8 bases lining up with TRBD1. The material sequenced was PBMCs. The TCR was taken from a female donor in good health and CMV-seronegative. DNA for the CDR3: TGTGCCAGGAGTATCAGGAGACAGGGGAATTCACCCCTCCACTTT. It codes for CARSIRRQGNSPLHF. Full variable domain (remainder filled in from reference TRBV19 and TRBJ1-6): DGGITQSPKYLFRKEGQNVTLSCEQNLNHDAMYWYRQDPGQGLRLIYYSQIVNDFQKGDIAEGYSVSREKKESFPLTVTSAQKNPTAFYLCARSIRRQGNSPLHFGNGTRLTVT.